Listed below are T cell receptor beta chains from one sample, sequenced in a study of T cell responses to AZD1222 COVID-19 vaccine. The data were produced by immunoSEQ multiplex PCR, yet TCRdb's version contains in-frame clones alone and is incomplete. Of 91,000 or so clones in the sample, 92% were seen once. Specimen: peripheral blood, collected 28 days after the second AZD1222 dose. These receptors originate from an adult who received the AZD1222 COVID-19 vaccine. The CDR3 runs from the conserved cysteine through the conserved F or W. D genes are given only for firm matches. Some rows mark clone size as missing; the rest say once, few, many or name a class of expanded clone.

clone_size	v_call	j_call	d_call	cdr3_aa	cdr3_nt
.	TRBV9	TRBJ2-5	TRBD2	CASSGSGGAVGTQYF	TGTGCCAGCAGCGGAAGCGGGGGGGCTGTCGGGACCCAGTACTTC
few	TRBV3-1/TRBV3-2	TRBJ2-7	.	CASSQRPGSYEQYF	TGTGCCAGCAGCCAACGGCCAGGCTCCTACGAGCAGTACTTC
.	TRBV9	TRBJ2-3	TRBD2	CASSPGLAGGRRDTQYF	TGTGCCAGCAGCCCGGGACTAGCGGGGGGGCGCAGAGATACGCAGTATTTT
.	TRBV7-3	TRBJ2-3	TRBD2	CASSLTGRATDTQYF	TGTGCCAGCAGCTTAACGGGGAGGGCGACAGATACGCAGTATTTT
.	TRBV5-1	TRBJ2-2	TRBD1	CASSFQGAAGELFF	TGCGCCAGCAGCTTTCAGGGGGCGGCCGGGGAGCTGTTTTTT
.	TRBV28	TRBJ1-1	.	CASSLGGWQDTEAFF	TGTGCCAGCAGTTTAGGAGGATGGCAGGACACTGAAGCTTTCTTT
.	TRBV7-9	TRBJ2-3	.	CASSSGIGVQYF	TGTGCCAGCAGCTCGGGTATCGGTGTGCAGTATTTT
.	TRBV11-1	TRBJ1-4	.	CASSRKAGANEKLFF	TGTGCCAGCAGCCGGAAGGCCGGAGCTAATGAAAAACTGTTTTTT
.	TRBV28	TRBJ1-5	.	CASSFPLTGINQPQHF	TGTGCCAGCAGTTTCCCCCTGACGGGCATAAATCAGCCCCAGCATTTT
.	TRBV12-3/TRBV12-4	TRBJ1-2	.	CASSRLANYGYTF	TGTGCCAGCAGCCGATTAGCTAACTATGGCTACACCTTC
.	TRBV3-1/TRBV3-2	TRBJ1-2	.	CASSHGGGYGYTF	TGTGCCAGCAGCCACGGGGGGGGCTATGGCTACACCTTC
.	TRBV20-1	TRBJ1-3	.	CSARLGNTIYF	TGCAGTGCTAGATTAGGAAACACCATATATTTT
.	TRBV18	TRBJ1-1	TRBD1	CASSPGGTASNTEAFF	TGTGCCAGCTCGCCCGGAGGGACAGCCTCGAACACTGAAGCTTTCTTT
.	TRBV6-2/TRBV6-3	TRBJ2-7	.	CASSYSGRTSYEQYF	TGTGCCAGCAGTTACTCGGGTCGTACGAGCTACGAGCAGTACTTC
.	TRBV5-1	TRBJ2-3	.	CASSLVGGGASTDTQYF	TGCGCCAGCAGCTTGGTGGGTGGGGGCGCTAGCACAGATACGCAGTATTTT
.	TRBV27	TRBJ2-4	.	CASSLVSKSKNIQYF	TGTGCCAGCAGTTTGGTCAGTAAATCCAAAAACATTCAGTACTTC
.	TRBV29-1	TRBJ1-1	TRBD1	CSVERNRGNTEAFF	TGCAGCGTTGAAAGGAACAGGGGGAACACTGAAGCTTTCTTT
.	TRBV19	TRBJ1-4	.	CASSASRALGGKLFF	TGTGCCAGTAGTGCATCGCGGGCCCTAGGAGGAAAACTGTTTTTT
.	TRBV2	TRBJ2-7	TRBD1	CASRKGTGLGEQYF	TGTGCCAGCAGAAAGGGGACAGGGCTGGGCGAGCAGTACTTC
.	TRBV3-1/TRBV3-2	TRBJ2-7	.	CASSQDGGYEQYF	TGTGCCAGCAGCCAAGATGGGGGCTACGAGCAGTACTTC
.	TRBV20-1	TRBJ2-3	.	CSASWPGLPSTDTQYF	TGCAGTGCTAGTTGGCCCGGACTACCTAGCACAGATACGCAGTATTTT
.	TRBV11-3	TRBJ2-7	.	CASSPDRGTVQYF	TGTGCCAGCAGCCCAGACCGGGGGACGGTGCAGTACTTC
.	TRBV4-2	TRBJ2-7	TRBD2	CASSLSTSGYEQYF	TGTGCCAGCAGCCTATCGACTAGCGGCTACGAGCAGTACTTC
.	TRBV7-2	TRBJ2-4	TRBD1	CASSYDRVGKNIQYF	TGTGCCAGCAGTTACGACAGGGTCGGCAAAAACATTCAGTACTTC
.	TRBV15	TRBJ2-3	TRBD1	CATSSTPGQGADTQYF	TGTGCCACCAGCAGTACTCCGGGACAGGGTGCAGATACGCAGTATTTT